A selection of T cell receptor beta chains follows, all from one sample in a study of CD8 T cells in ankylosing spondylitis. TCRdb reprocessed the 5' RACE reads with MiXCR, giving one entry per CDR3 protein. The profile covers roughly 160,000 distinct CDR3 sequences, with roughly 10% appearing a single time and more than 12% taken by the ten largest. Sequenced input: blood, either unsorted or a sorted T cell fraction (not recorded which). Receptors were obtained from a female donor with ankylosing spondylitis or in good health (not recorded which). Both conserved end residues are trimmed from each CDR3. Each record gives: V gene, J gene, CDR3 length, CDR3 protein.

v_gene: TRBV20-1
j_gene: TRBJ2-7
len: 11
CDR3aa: SARPGSSYEQY

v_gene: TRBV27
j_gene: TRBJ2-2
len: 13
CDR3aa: ASSLGTGWPGELF

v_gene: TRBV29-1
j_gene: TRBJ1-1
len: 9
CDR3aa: SVVPDTEAF

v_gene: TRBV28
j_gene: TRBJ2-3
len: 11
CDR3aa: ASSPLVTDTQY

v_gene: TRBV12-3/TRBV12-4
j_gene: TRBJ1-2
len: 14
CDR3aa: ASSFILGTADYGYT

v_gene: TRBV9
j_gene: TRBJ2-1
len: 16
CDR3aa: ASSVGSGVPTPYNEQF

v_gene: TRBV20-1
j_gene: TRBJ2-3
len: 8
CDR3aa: SAVADTQY

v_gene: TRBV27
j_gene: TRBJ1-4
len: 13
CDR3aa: ASSFRDRGNEKLF

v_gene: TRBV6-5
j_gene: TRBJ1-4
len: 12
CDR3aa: ASRGGVSGEKLF

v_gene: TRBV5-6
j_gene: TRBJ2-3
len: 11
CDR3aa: VSSLGARDTQY

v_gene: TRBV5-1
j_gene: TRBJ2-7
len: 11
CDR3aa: ASSYRGPREQY

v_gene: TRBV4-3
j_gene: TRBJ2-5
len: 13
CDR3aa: ASSPDRVRLETQY

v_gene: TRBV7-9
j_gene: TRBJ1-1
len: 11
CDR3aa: ASSSLGDTEAF

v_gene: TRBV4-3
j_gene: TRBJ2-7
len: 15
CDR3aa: ASSQDWGGVSSYEQY

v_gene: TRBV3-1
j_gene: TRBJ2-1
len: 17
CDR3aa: ASSPGLAGDKPSYNEQF

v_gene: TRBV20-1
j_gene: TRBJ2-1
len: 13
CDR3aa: SASPGWGEYNEQF

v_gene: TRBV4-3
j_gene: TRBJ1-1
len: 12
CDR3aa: ASSQGHPITEAF

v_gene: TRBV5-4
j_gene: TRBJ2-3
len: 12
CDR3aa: ASSLRPGTDTQY

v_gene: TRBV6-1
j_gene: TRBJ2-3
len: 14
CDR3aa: ASSEIVGGSTDTQY

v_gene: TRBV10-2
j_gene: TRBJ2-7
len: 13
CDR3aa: ASSRPGQGLYEQY

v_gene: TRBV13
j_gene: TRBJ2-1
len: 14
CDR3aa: ASSLNAGPSYNEQF

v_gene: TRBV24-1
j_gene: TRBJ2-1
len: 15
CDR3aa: ATSDRGLAGAYNEQF

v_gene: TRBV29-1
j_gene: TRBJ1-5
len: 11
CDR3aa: SVGEEGAQPQH

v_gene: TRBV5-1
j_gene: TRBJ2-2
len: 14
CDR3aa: ASSLALRLNTGELF

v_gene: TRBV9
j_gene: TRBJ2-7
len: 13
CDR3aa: ASSLRDGTAYEQY

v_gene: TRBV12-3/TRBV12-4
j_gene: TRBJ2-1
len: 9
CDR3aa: ASSPSGEQF

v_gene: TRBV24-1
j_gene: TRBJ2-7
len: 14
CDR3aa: ATSEGQGASPYEQY

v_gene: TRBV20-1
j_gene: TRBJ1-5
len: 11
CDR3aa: SARTGFNQPQH

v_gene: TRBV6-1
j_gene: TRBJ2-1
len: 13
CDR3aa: ASSQDTDSYNEQF

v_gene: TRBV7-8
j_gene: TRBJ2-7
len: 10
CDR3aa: ASSSTPYEQY

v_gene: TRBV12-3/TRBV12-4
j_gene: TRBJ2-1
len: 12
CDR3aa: ASSPTGSYNEQF

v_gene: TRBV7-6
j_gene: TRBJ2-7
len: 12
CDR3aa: ASSLETSSYEQY

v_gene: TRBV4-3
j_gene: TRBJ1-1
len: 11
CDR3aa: ASSPKGGSYAF

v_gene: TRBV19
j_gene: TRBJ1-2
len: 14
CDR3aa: ATCGWHLKGLYGYT

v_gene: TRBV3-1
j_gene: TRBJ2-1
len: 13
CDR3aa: ASTHADSSYNEQF

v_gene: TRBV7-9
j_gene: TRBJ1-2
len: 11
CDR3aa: ASSSGQLDGYT

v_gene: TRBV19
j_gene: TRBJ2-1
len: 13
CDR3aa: ASKSGRSSYNEQF

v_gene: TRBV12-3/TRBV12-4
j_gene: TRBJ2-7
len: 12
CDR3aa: ASSLGGATYEQY

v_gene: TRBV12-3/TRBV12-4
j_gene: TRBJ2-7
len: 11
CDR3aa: ASSYQQTGARY

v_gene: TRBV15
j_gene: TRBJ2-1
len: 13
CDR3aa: ATSRERGFLNEQF

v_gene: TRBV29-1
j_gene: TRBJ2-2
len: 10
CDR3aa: SVVSNTGELF

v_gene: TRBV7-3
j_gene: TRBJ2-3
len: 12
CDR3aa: ASSWDTSTDTQY

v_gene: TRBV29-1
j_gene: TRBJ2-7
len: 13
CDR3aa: SFLMWGKRGYEQY

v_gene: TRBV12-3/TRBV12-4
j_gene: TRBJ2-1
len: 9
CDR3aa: ASSLGGGQF

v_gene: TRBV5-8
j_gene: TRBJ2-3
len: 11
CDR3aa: ASSWPAGDTQY

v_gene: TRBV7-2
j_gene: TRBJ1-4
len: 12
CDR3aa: ASSLASGWEKLF

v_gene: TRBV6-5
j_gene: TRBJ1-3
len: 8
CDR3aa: ASGGNTIY

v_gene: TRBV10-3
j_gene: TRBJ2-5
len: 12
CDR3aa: AAGHSFPQETQY

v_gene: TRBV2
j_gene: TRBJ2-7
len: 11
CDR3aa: ANTDRETYEQY

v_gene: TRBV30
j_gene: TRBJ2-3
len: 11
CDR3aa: AWRRESTDTQY

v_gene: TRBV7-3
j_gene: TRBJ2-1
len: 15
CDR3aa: ASSLVERGISYNEQF

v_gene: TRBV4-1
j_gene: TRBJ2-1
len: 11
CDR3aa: ASSQPTGNEQF

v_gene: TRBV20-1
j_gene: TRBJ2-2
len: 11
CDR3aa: SARDPNSGELF

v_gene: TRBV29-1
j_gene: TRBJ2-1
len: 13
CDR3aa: SVERAGGKDNEQF

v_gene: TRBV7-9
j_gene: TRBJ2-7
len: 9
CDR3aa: ASSTYYEQY

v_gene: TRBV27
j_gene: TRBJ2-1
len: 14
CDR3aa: ASFPYAGDVDNEQF

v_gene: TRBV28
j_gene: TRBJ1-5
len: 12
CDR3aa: ASSLPVGNQPQH